A selection of T cell receptor beta chains follows, all from one sample in a study of blood T cell repertoires in COVID-19. TCRdb's table, derived via immunoSEQ multiplex PCR, lists solely in-frame clones and lacks some. The sample lists roughly 100,000 clones, approximately 84% seen once, with 26% in the top ten. Sequencing was done on a sample of peripheral blood. The receptors were gathered from a man aged 55 to 70 with acute or convalescent COVID-19. Each CDR3 is given with its conserved first and last residue. The order of the fields is D gene, V gene, clone size, J gene, CDR3 DNA, CDR3 protein. The D gene is left open where the match is weak. Clone size is not always given. Where it is, it says once, few, many or a class for expanded clones.

>.|TRBV6-4|.|TRBJ1-1
TGTGCCAGCAGTGACTCGTCGCGGGGATTAGGTACTGAAGCTTTCTTT
CASSDSSRGLGTEAFF
>TRBD2|TRBV2|few|TRBJ2-7
TGTGCCAGCAGTGAAATAGCGGGAGGCCCCTACGAGCAGTACTTC
CASSEIAGGPYEQYF
>.|TRBV7-9|.|TRBJ1-4
TGTGCCAGCAGCCCAGTTGATAATGAAAAACTGTTTTTT
CASSPVDNEKLFF
>TRBD1|TRBV11-3|.|TRBJ1-2
TGTGCCAGCAGCGACGCCGACAGGGGGCTTGAGGGCTACACCTTC
CASSDADRGLEGYTF
>TRBD1|TRBV28|.|TRBJ1-1
TGTGCCAGCAGCCCCGACCGGGACAGGGCCGTGAGAGCTTTCTTT
CASSPDRDRAVRAFF
>TRBD1|TRBV29-1|.|TRBJ1-1
TGCAGCGTTGCCCTGACAGGGTTTGACACTGAAGCTTTCTTT
CSVALTGFDTEAFF
>.|TRBV28|.|TRBJ2-2
TGTGCCAGCAGTTTATATCCCCATCAGCTGTTTTTT
CASSLYPHQLFF
>TRBD1|TRBV4-3|.|TRBJ1-2
TGCGCCAGCAGCCACTTCGGGGACAGCTTATATGGCTACACCTTC
CASSHFGDSLYGYTF
>TRBD1|TRBV3-1/TRBV3-2|few|TRBJ2-7
TGTGCCAGCAGCCAGGCTAACAGGGGCCACGAGCAGTACTTC
CASSQANRGHEQYF
>.|TRBV7-9|.|TRBJ1-1
TGTGCCAGCCGGACAGTGAACACTGAAGCTTTCTTT
CASRTVNTEAFF
>.|TRBV7-8|.|TRBJ1-5
TGTGCCAGCAGTTGGACTAGCGATAGCAATCAGCCCCAGCATTTT
CASSWTSDSNQPQHF
>.|TRBV6-2/TRBV6-3|.|TRBJ1-2
TGTGCCAGCAGTTACGCGGACGCCAGGGACTACACCTTC
CASSYADARDYTF
>.|TRBV18|.|TRBJ1-1
TGTGCCAGCTCAATTCAGGGGTTAGTCGAAGCTTTCTTT
CASSIQGLVEAFF
>.|TRBV7-2|.|TRBJ2-2
TGTGCCAGCAGCTTGGGCTTCGACCGCACCGGGGAGCTGTTTTTT
CASSLGFDRTGELFF
>.|TRBV6-5|.|TRBJ2-1
TGTGCCAGCTCTTTCGGGACCTACAATGAGCAGTTCTTC
CASSFGTYNEQFF
>.|TRBV11-3|.|TRBJ2-7
TGTGCCAGCAGCTTAGAGGCAGGGGCCTACGAGCAGTACTTC
CASSLEAGAYEQYF
>TRBD1|TRBV15|.|TRBJ1-5
TGTGCCACCAGCAAACAGGGGAGCAATCAGCCCCAGCATTTT
CATSKQGSNQPQHF
>TRBD1|TRBV24-1|.|TRBJ2-3
TGTGCCACCAGCCGACAGGGGCCCACAGATACGCAGTATTTT
CATSRQGPTDTQYF
>.|TRBV19|.|TRBJ2-3
TGTGCCAGTAGAAAAGGGGGAAACCCGACAGATACGCAGTATTTT
CASRKGGNPTDTQYF
>.|TRBV29-1|.|TRBJ2-1
TGCAGCGCTGAAGCTAATGAAGACGGGGGGTTCTTC
CSAEANEDGGFF
>.|TRBV9|few|TRBJ1-6
TGTGCCAGCAGCAGAGCCCAACAGAGCTCCTATAATTCACCCCTCCACTTT
CASSRAQQSSYNSPLHF
>TRBD1|TRBV7-8|.|TRBJ2-1
TGTGCCAGCAGCTTTAACAGGGGGCGCGATGAGCAGTTCTTC
CASSFNRGRDEQFF
>TRBD2|TRBV29-1|.|TRBJ2-5
TGCAGCGTACAACTAGCGGGAGGCCTGGAGACCCAGTACTTC
CSVQLAGGLETQYF
>.|TRBV27|.|TRBJ2-1
TGTGCCAGCACCCCTGACAGGAGGCCCTCCTACAATGAGCAGTTCTTC
CASTPDRRPSYNEQFF
>.|TRBV12-3/TRBV12-4|medium-sized|TRBJ1-3
TGTGCCGCGAAACAGGGTTCTGGAAACACCATATATTTT
CAAKQGSGNTIYF
>TRBD1|TRBV5-1|.|TRBJ2-7
TGCGCCAGCAGCCGAGACGGGACAGGATTTCCATGGTACTTC
CASSRDGTGFPWYF
>.|TRBV28|.|TRBJ1-1
TGTGCCAGCAAAGGCGGCACTGAAGCTTTCTTT
CASKGGTEAFF
>.|TRBV9|.|TRBJ1-6
TGTGCCAGCAGCGTGGACAGCTCCTATAATTCACCCCTCCACTTT
CASSVDSSYNSPLHF
>TRBD2|TRBV11-2|once|TRBJ2-7
TGTGCCAGCAGCTTAGAAATAGCGGGAGGACTCGAGCAGTACTTC
CASSLEIAGGLEQYF
>.|TRBV28|.|TRBJ2-5
TGTGCCAGCAGCCGGACACGTGCCCAAGAGACCCAGTACTTC
CASSRTRAQETQYF
>TRBD2|TRBV27|.|TRBJ2-1
TGTGCCAGCAGTTCCCCCTCTAGCGGGAGGCACAATGAGCAGTTCTTC
CASSSPSSGRHNEQFF
>TRBD2|TRBV20-1|.|TRBJ2-1
TGCAGTGCTAGTGCCCTAGCGGGAGGACCGAGCTCCTACAATGAGCAGTTCTTC
CSASALAGGPSSYNEQFF
>TRBD1|TRBV14|.|TRBJ1-1
TGTGCCAGCAGAAAAAGGACAGGGGGGAACACTGAAGCTTTCTTT
CASRKRTGGNTEAFF
>.|TRBV2|.|TRBJ1-2
TGTGCCAGCCGTACCACTGACAGGACGTATGGCTACACCTTC
CASRTTDRTYGYTF
>.|TRBV12-5|.|TRBJ1-5
TGTGCTAGTGGTTCTGTACAGCCCCAGCATTTT
CASGSVQPQHF